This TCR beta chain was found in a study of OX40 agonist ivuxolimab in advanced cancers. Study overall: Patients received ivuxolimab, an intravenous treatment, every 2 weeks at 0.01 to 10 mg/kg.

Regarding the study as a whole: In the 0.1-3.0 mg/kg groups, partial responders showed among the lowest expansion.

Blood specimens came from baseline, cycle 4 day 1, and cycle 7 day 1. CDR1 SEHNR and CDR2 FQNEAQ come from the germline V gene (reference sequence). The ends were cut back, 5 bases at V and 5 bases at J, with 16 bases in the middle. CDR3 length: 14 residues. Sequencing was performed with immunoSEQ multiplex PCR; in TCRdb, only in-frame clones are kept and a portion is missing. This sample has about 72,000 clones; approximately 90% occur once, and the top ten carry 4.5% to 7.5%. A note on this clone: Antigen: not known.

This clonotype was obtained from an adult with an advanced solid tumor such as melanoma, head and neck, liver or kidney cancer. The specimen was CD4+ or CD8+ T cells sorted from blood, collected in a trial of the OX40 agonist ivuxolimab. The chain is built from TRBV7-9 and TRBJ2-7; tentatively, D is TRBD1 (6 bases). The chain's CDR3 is CASSRAGELNEQYF. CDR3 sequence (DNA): TGTGCCAGCAGCCGCGCAGGGGAATTGAACGAGCAGTACTTC.